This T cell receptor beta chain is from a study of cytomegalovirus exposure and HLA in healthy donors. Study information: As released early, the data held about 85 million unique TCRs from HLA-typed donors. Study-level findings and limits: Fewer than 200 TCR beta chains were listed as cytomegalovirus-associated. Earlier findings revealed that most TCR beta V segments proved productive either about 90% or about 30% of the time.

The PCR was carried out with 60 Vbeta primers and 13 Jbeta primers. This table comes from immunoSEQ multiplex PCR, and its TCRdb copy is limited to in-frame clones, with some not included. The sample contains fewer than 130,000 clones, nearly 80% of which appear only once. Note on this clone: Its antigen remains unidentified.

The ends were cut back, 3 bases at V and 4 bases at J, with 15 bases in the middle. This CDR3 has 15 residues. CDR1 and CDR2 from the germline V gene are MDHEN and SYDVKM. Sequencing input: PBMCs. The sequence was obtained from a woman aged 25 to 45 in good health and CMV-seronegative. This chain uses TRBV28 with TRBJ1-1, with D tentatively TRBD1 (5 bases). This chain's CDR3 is CASSLLGGVVTEAFF. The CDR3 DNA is TGTGCCAGCAGTTTGTTGGGGGGTGTAGTCACTGAAGCTTTCTTT.